The sequence of this T cell receptor beta chain was determined in a study of T-cell memory formation after mild COVID-19. 5'RACE with constant-segment primers built TCRalpha and TCRbeta cDNA libraries with UMIs. TCRdb called the 5' RACE reads again in MiXCR, with one record for every CDR3 protein. The profile shows 450,000 to 650,000 distinct CDR3 sequences, about a fifth of them singletons. This clonotype was found a few times. Its antigen is currently unknown. Study outcomes and limitations: Day 15 to 85 contractors were CD4/CD8 balanced; later expanders leaned CD4+. Still unconfirmed is whether the second-wave clones peaking on day 37 recognized SARS-CoV-2. Prior to infection, memory already included some responding clones, suggesting cross-reactive memory joined.

This CDR3 contains 15 residues. Germline V gene data show CDR1 as SGHTA and CDR2 as FQGNSA. V lost 4 bases to trimming and J lost 5 bases; unmatched junction nucleotides: 4. The sample was PBMCs or a T cell subset sorted from them (not recorded which). V usage is TRBV7-2 and J usage is TRBJ2-2; 10 bases are shared with TRBD1. This clonotype was obtained from an adult woman who had mild COVID-19 (a few samples of this study predate the infection). Cell type and time point are not known. The CDR3 sequence: CASSSGQGTTGELFF. The CDR3, as DNA: TGTGCCAGCAGCTCGGGACAGGGGACGACCGGGGAGCTGTTTTTT.